The rows below give T cell receptor beta chains drawn from one sample of a study of brain T cells in children with intractable seizures. Clones were read by immunoSEQ multiplex PCR, and TCRdb kept only the in-frame ones, dropping some. The sample records about 64,000 clones, roughly 95% being singletons. This specimen was peripheral blood, taken at surgery. These receptors all come from a boy under two years old with focal cortical dysplasia and intractable seizures. Both conserved end residues are part of each CDR3. D genes are given only for firm matches.

j_gene,d_gene,v_gene,CDR3aa
TRBJ1-2,.,TRBV9,CASSVGATLDLDGYTF
TRBJ1-2,.,TRBV7-6,CASSSSPPGTRQYGYTF
TRBJ2-1,.,TRBV4-1,CASSQEWAGRNNEQFF
TRBJ1-3,.,TRBV7-9,CASSLRLGAGNTIYF
TRBJ2-7,.,TRBV3-1/TRBV3-2,CASSVSFPGLPYEQYF
TRBJ1-1,TRBD1,TRBV27,CASTSLDRGPEAFF
TRBJ2-3,.,TRBV5-4,CASSLMADTSTDTQYF
TRBJ2-2,TRBD2,TRBV4-3,CASSQGYSGSDGELFF
TRBJ1-2,.,TRBV7-2,CASSSRNVEENGYTF
TRBJ2-7,TRBD2,TRBV6-1,CASSEMAVAGVSYEQYF
TRBJ1-3,TRBD1,TRBV5-1,CASSLLGTGYGNTIYF
TRBJ1-3,.,TRBV6-5,CASSREPSGNTIYF
TRBJ2-7,TRBD2,TRBV4-1,CASSQIRGLAGGGSYEQYF
TRBJ2-7,TRBD1,TRBV28,CASRGIDRASNEQYF
TRBJ1-2,.,TRBV18,CASSQSGYYGYTF
TRBJ2-3,TRBD2,TRBV2,CASSPLTSGRNTQYF
TRBJ2-3,.,TRBV1,CTSSQASGGAKTDTQYF
TRBJ2-7,TRBD1,TRBV5-1,CASSPTGQGAGYEQYF
TRBJ1-1,.,TRBV4-1,CASSQDGATEAFF
TRBJ2-3,TRBD1,TRBV11-2,CASSFRDRGRDTQYF
TRBJ2-5,.,TRBV9,CASSVATGMLTGRETQYF
TRBJ2-5,TRBD1,TRBV19,CASSIASQGPLETQYF
TRBJ2-3,TRBD1,TRBV4-1,CASSVRDRGLADTQYF
TRBJ2-7,.,TRBV5-1,CASSFWQGTYEQYF
TRBJ2-7,.,TRBV19,CASSAGPSYEQYF
TRBJ1-2,.,TRBV4-1,CASSQGNRAGHYGYTF
TRBJ2-1,TRBD2,TRBV6-1,CASSGSSGGHYNEQFF
TRBJ2-1,.,TRBV9,CASSVAGQYNEQFF
TRBJ2-3,.,TRBV19,CASSTRQLTRADTQYF
TRBJ1-1,.,TRBV7-9,CASSLANMNTEAFF
TRBJ2-7,TRBD2,TRBV6-5,CASSYGSSGRDEQYF
TRBJ2-7,TRBD2,TRBV3-1/TRBV3-2,CASTSGWGLAGAAEYEQYF
TRBJ2-7,.,TRBV9,CASSVGPTGPYEQYF
TRBJ1-1,.,TRBV19,CASSLWSDTEAFF
TRBJ1-2,.,TRBV7-9,CASSLVGGQNYGYTF
TRBJ1-6,TRBD1,TRBV19,CASSGGGANSPLHF
TRBJ2-7,TRBD2,TRBV18,CASSTGTSVYEQYF
TRBJ1-1,.,TRBV19,CASSREGGMNTEAFF
TRBJ2-7,.,TRBV2,CASRRGPGRSYEQYF
TRBJ2-7,.,TRBV7-2,CASSLVIGTTYEQYF
TRBJ1-5,.,TRBV19,CASSIARGSNQPQHF
TRBJ1-3,TRBD1,TRBV9,CASSARTGRHTIYF